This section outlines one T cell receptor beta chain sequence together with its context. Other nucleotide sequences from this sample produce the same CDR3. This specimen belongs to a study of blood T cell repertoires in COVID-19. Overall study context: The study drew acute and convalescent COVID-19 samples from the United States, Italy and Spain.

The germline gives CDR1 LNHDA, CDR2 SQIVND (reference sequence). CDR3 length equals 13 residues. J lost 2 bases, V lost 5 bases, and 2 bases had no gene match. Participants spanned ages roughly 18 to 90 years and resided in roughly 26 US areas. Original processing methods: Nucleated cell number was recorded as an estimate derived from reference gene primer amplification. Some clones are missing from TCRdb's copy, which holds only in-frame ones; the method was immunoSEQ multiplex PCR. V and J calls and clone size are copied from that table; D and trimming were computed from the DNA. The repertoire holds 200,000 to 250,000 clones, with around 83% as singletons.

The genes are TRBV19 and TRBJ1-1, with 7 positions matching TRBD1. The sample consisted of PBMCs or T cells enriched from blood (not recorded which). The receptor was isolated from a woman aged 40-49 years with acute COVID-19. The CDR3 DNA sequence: TGTGCCAGTAGTGACAGGGTTAACACTGAAGCTTTCTTT. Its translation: CASSDRVNTEAFF.